Presented here are 10 T cell receptor beta chains from one specimen sequenced in a study of blood T cell repertoires in COVID-19. Here immunoSEQ multiplex PCR was the method, and the copy in TCRdb shows in-frame clones only, minus some. The sample consists of roughly 100,000 clones, about 90% of them appearing once. The sequencing sample was made of peripheral blood. The receptor set was obtained from a woman between 45 and 60 years old in a cohort sampled during active COVID-19.

The CDR3 sequence is CASSYQGPSYEQYF. CDR3 nucleotides: TGTGCCAGCAGTTACCAGGGCCCCTCCTACGAGCAGTACTTC. J is TRBJ2-7 and V is TRBV6-5; D is possibly TRBD1 (5 bases). The length of the CDR3 is 14 residues. Looked up from germline, CDR1 is MNHEY and CDR2 is SVGAGI. V was shortened by 2 bases and J by 0 bases, with 8 bases between the two germline ends.

The chain carries TRBV5-1 and TRBJ2-3; D is possibly TRBD1 (6 bases). The CDR3 has 16 amino acids. The germline gives CDR1 SGHRS, CDR2 YFSETQ. The V end was cut by 4 bases, the J end by 2 bases, with 17 bases between. CDR3 amino acids: CASSDGQLMATDTQYF. The CDR3 nucleotides read TGCGCCAGCAGCGACGGACAGCTCATGGCCACAGATACGCAGTATTTT.

This clone has only a few counts. The chain joins TRBV28 to TRBJ1-1; 10 bases map to TRBD1. This CDR3 has 14 residues. After removal of 2 bases from V and 3 bases from J, the junction contained 0 bases not matched to a gene. Germline CDR1 is MDHEN and CDR2 is SYDVKM. The CDR3 sequence: CASSLGTGDTEAFF. The CDR3 DNA reads TGTGCCAGCAGTTTAGGGACAGGGGACACTGAAGCTTTCTTT.

The rearrangement joins TRBV11-2 to TRBJ1-1, with D hard to call. CDR3 size: 14 residues. Germline V CDR1 and CDR2: SGHAT, FQNNGV. Trimming took off 4 bases at V and 0 bases at J, with 9 bases between the two ends. CDR3 bases: TGTGCCAGCAGCTCCCAACAGATGAACACTGAAGCTTTCTTT. Its protein is CASSSQQMNTEAFF.

V and J are TRBV6-5 and TRBJ1-2; D perhaps matches TRBD1 (6 bases). Germline CDR1 and CDR2: MNHEY and SVGAGI. There are 14 residues in the CDR3. The V and J ends lost 7 bases and 5 bases respectively, with 17 bases between them. The CDR3 is CASIRGGSTYGYTF. The CDR3 DNA is TGTGCCAGCATCAGAGGGGGTAGTACTTATGGCTACACCTTC.

In DNA, the CDR3 is TGTGCCAGCAGTGACATCGTTGGAGCACCCCTCCACTTT. This gives the protein CASSDIVGAPLHF. The chain joins TRBV6-1 to TRBJ1-6; D not certain. The V end lost 3 bases, the J end lost 11 bases, and 11 bases lay between the germline ends. This CDR3 region has 13 residues. The germline CDR1 and CDR2 sequences are MNHNS and SASEGT.

This chain's CDR3 is CASSSLQGIWGETQYF. The CDR3 DNA reads as TGTGCCAGCAGTTCCCTACAGGGGATTTGGGGAGAGACCCAGTACTTC. V usage is TRBV27 and J usage is TRBJ2-5; 7 bases fit TRBD1. V shed 4 bases, J shed 4 bases, and the junction held 12 bases outside the gene matches. The germline CDR1 and CDR2 sequences are MNHEY and SMNVEV (reference sequence). The CDR3 is made up of 16 amino acids.

This chain uses TRBV28 with TRBJ2-7; TRBD2 matches at 7 bases. CDR1 is MDHEN and CDR2 is SYDVKM in the germline V gene. The ends lost 3 bases at V and 5 bases at J; junction bases unmatched: 13. There are 16 residues in the CDR3. The CDR3 DNA follows: TGTGCCAGCAGTTTTCCCCCGGGAGGTGGGCTGGACGAGCAGTACTTC. Protein: CASSFPPGGGLDEQYF.

The chain couples TRBV2 to TRBJ1-6, with unresolved D. V was pared by 6 bases and J by 5 bases, with 8 bases between. Germline assignment: CDR1 SNHLY and CDR2 FYNNEI. The CDR3 consists of 13 residues. For the CDR3, the DNA is TGTGCCAGCAGGGCATCCGATAATTCACCCCTCCACTTT. It encodes CASRASDNSPLHF.

The chain carries TRBV6-5 and TRBJ1-2; 7 nucleotides match TRBD1. V shed 6 bases, J shed 4 bases, and the junction held 11 bases outside the gene matches. Germline CDR1 is MNHEY and CDR2 is SVGAGI. The CDR3 loop spans 15 amino acids. Here the CDR3 reads CASRSYRGDGYGYTF. In nucleotides, the CDR3 is TGTGCCAGCAGGTCATACAGGGGCGACGGCTATGGCTACACCTTC.